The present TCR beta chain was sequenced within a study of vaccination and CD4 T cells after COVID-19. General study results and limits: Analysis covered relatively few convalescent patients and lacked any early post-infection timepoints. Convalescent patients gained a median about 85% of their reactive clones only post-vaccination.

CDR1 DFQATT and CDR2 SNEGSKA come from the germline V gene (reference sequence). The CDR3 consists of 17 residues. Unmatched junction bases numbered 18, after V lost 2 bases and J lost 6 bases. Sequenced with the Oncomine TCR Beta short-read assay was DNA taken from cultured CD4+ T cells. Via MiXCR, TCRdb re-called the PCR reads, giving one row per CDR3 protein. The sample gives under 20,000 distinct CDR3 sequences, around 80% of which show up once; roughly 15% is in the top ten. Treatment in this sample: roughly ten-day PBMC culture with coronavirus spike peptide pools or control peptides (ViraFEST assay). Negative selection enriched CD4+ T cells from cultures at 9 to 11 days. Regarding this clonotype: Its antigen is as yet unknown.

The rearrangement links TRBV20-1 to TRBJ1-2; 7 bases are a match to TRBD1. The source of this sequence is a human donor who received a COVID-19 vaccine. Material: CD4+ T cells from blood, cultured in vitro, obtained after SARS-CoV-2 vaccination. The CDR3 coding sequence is TGCAGTGCTAGACACTTACTAATTCACAGGGGTCGTGATGGCTACACCTTC. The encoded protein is CSARHLLIHRGRDGYTF.